Listed below are T cell receptor beta chains from one sample, sequenced in a study of blood T cell repertoires in COVID-19. TCRdb's table, derived via immunoSEQ multiplex PCR, lists solely in-frame clones and lacks some. The table includes roughly 360,000 clones, roughly 90% detected once. The specimen sequenced was PBMCs or T cells enriched from blood (not recorded which). Every receptor here comes from a woman in her 30s with acute COVID-19. Both conserved end residues are part of each CDR3. D genes are given only for firm matches. Expanded clones get a size class; other rows say once, few or many, or leave the size out.

CDR3 length: 15
D gene: TRBD1
V gene: TRBV4-1
J gene: TRBJ1-6
clone size: once
CDR3 protein: CASSQGDRGNSPLHF
CDR3 DNA: TGCGCCAGCAGCCAAGGGGACAGAGGAAATTCACCCCTCCACTTT

CDR3 length: 13
D gene: NA
V gene: TRBV12-3/TRBV12-4
J gene: TRBJ1-5
clone size: NA
CDR3 protein: CASSFIPGQPQHF
CDR3 DNA: TGTGCCAGCAGTTTTATCCCGGGACAGCCCCAGCATTTT

CDR3 length: 13
D gene: NA
V gene: TRBV18
J gene: TRBJ1-2
clone size: NA
CDR3 protein: CASSGQSNYGYTF
CDR3 DNA: TGTGCCAGCTCGGGACAATCCAACTATGGCTACACCTTC

CDR3 length: 14
D gene: NA
V gene: TRBV5-1
J gene: TRBJ2-1
clone size: NA
CDR3 protein: CASTVAAEYNEQFF
CDR3 DNA: TGCGCCAGCACGGTTGCAGCGGAATACAATGAGCAGTTCTTC

CDR3 length: 16
D gene: NA
V gene: TRBV6-4
J gene: TRBJ2-3
clone size: NA
CDR3 protein: CASTHEAGEGTDTQYF
CDR3 DNA: TGTGCCAGCACCCACGAAGCGGGCGAGGGCACAGATACGCAGTATTTT

CDR3 length: 14
D gene: NA
V gene: TRBV2
J gene: TRBJ2-7
clone size: few
CDR3 protein: CASSDPGRTYEQYF
CDR3 DNA: TGTGCCAGCAGTGACCCAGGTCGTACCTACGAGCAGTACTTC

CDR3 length: 18
D gene: TRBD1
V gene: TRBV28
J gene: TRBJ2-7
clone size: NA
CDR3 protein: CASSSPGQAIRRSYEQYF
CDR3 DNA: TGTGCCAGCAGTTCCCCGGGACAGGCCATAAGACGCTCCTACGAGCAGTACTTC

CDR3 length: 15
D gene: NA
V gene: TRBV7-2
J gene: TRBJ1-4
clone size: NA
CDR3 protein: CASSPVAGVLEKLFF
CDR3 DNA: TGTGCCAGCAGCCCGGTGGCAGGGGTACTTGAAAAACTGTTTTTT

CDR3 length: 12
D gene: NA
V gene: TRBV29-1
J gene: TRBJ2-6
clone size: NA
CDR3 protein: CSVQSGANVLTF
CDR3 DNA: TGCAGCGTTCAATCTGGGGCCAACGTCCTGACTTTC

CDR3 length: 14
D gene: NA
V gene: TRBV18
J gene: TRBJ1-6
clone size: NA
CDR3 protein: CASSPDNGGSPLHF
CDR3 DNA: TGTGCCAGCTCACCAGACAATGGGGGGTCACCCCTCCACTTT

CDR3 length: 22
D gene: NA
V gene: TRBV5-1
J gene: TRBJ2-1
clone size: NA
CDR3 protein: CASSIRDLQSRLPELVSNEQFF
CDR3 DNA: TGCGCCAGCTCGATCCGGGACTTACAGTCACGGTTACCCGAACTAGTTAGCAATGAGCAGTTCTTC

CDR3 length: 16
D gene: TRBD1
V gene: TRBV19
J gene: TRBJ2-7
clone size: NA
CDR3 protein: CASSMVVGQASYEQYF
CDR3 DNA: TGTGCCAGTAGTATGGTGGTTGGACAGGCTTCCTACGAGCAGTACTTC

CDR3 length: 16
D gene: TRBD2
V gene: TRBV5-5
J gene: TRBJ2-3
clone size: NA
CDR3 protein: CASSQATSGVTDTQYF
CDR3 DNA: TGTGCCAGCAGCCAGGCGACTAGCGGGGTAACAGATACGCAGTATTTT

CDR3 length: 14
D gene: NA
V gene: TRBV4-1
J gene: TRBJ1-1
clone size: NA
CDR3 protein: CASMEDPEDTEAFF
CDR3 DNA: TGCGCCAGCATGGAAGACCCGGAGGACACTGAAGCTTTCTTT

CDR3 length: 13
D gene: NA
V gene: TRBV9
J gene: TRBJ2-1
clone size: NA
CDR3 protein: CASSEGTGDEQFF
CDR3 DNA: TGTGCCAGCAGCGAGGGGACTGGGGATGAGCAGTTCTTC

CDR3 length: 13
D gene: NA
V gene: TRBV12-3/TRBV12-4
J gene: TRBJ1-6
clone size: NA
CDR3 protein: CASSLDGGSPLHF
CDR3 DNA: TGTGCCAGCAGTTTAGATGGGGGGTCACCCCTCCACTTT

CDR3 length: 16
D gene: TRBD2
V gene: TRBV7-3
J gene: TRBJ2-3
clone size: NA
CDR3 protein: CASSSGGGGVTDTQYF
CDR3 DNA: TGTGCCAGCAGCTCTGGCGGCGGGGGGGTAACAGATACGCAGTATTTT

CDR3 length: 13
D gene: NA
V gene: TRBV12-3/TRBV12-4
J gene: TRBJ1-1
clone size: NA
CDR3 protein: CASRKAGNTEAFF
CDR3 DNA: TGTGCCAGCAGAAAGGCAGGGAACACTGAAGCTTTCTTT

CDR3 length: 14
D gene: TRBD2
V gene: TRBV7-8
J gene: TRBJ2-5
clone size: NA
CDR3 protein: CASSTWEGQETQYF
CDR3 DNA: TGTGCCAGCAGCACCTGGGAGGGGCAAGAGACCCAGTACTTC

CDR3 length: 12
D gene: NA
V gene: TRBV19
J gene: TRBJ1-2
clone size: few
CDR3 protein: CASKRTEYGYTF
CDR3 DNA: TGTGCCAGTAAGAGGACAGAGTATGGCTACACCTTC

CDR3 length: 15
D gene: TRBD1
V gene: TRBV11-2
J gene: TRBJ2-7
clone size: NA
CDR3 protein: CASDSGQGISYEQYF
CDR3 DNA: TGTGCCAGCGACTCGGGACAGGGGATCTCCTACGAGCAGTACTTC

CDR3 length: 12
D gene: NA
V gene: TRBV6-5
J gene: TRBJ1-1
clone size: NA
CDR3 protein: CASSRAGTEAFF
CDR3 DNA: TGTGCCAGCAGCCGAGCTGGCACTGAAGCTTTCTTT

CDR3 length: 13
D gene: NA
V gene: TRBV7-9
J gene: TRBJ1-1
clone size: NA
CDR3 protein: CASRPAGYPEAFF
CDR3 DNA: TGTGCCAGCAGGCCGGCAGGGTATCCTGAAGCTTTCTTT

CDR3 length: 13
D gene: NA
V gene: TRBV7-2
J gene: TRBJ1-6
clone size: NA
CDR3 protein: CASQGTIGSPLHF
CDR3 DNA: TGTGCCAGCCAGGGGACCATAGGTTCACCCCTCCACTTT

CDR3 length: 14
D gene: TRBD1
V gene: TRBV2
J gene: TRBJ2-7
clone size: NA
CDR3 protein: CASSAGTGGYEQYF
CDR3 DNA: TGTGCCAGCAGCGCCGGGACAGGGGGTTACGAGCAGTACTTC